These 25 T cell receptor beta chains share one sample of origin, sequenced in a study of CD8 T cells in ankylosing spondylitis. No cognate antigen is known for these TCRs. General study results and limits: Made up of about eight highly homologous variants, a TCR beta motif appeared characteristic of ankylosing spondylitis blood.

From the 5' RACE reads, TCRdb called clonotypes with MiXCR, one entry per CDR3 protein. The sample includes roughly 400,000 distinct CDR3 sequences, around 24% of them seen just once. The sequenced sample was blood, either unsorted or a sorted T cell fraction (not recorded which). These receptors came from a male donor with ankylosing spondylitis.

The sample holds a few counts of this clonotype. The chain carries TRBV5-1 and TRBJ2-7; D call uncertain. CDR3 length equals 13 residues. In germline, CDR1 is SGHRS, CDR2 YFSETQ. Deletions cut 1 base from V and 3 bases from J, with 8 bases between. The CDR3 reads CASSLITGYEQYF. CDR3 DNA sequence: TGCGCCAGCAGCTTGATAACTGGCTACGAGCAGTACTTC.

This clonotype was observed at least ten times. The V gene is TRBV20-1, the J gene TRBJ2-2, with D possibly matching TRBD2 (6 bases). The V gene lost 3 bases and the J gene lost 3 bases, with 8 bases spanning the gap. The CDR3 contains 13 residues. Germline CDR1 and CDR2: DFQATT and SNEGSKA (reference sequence). The CDR3 sequence: CSASGGDTGELFF. CDR3 coding DNA: TGCAGTGCTAGTGGCGGGGACACCGGGGAGCTGTTTTTT.

This clonotype has more than one count but fewer than ten. The V call is TRBV6-2 or TRBV6-3, the J call TRBJ1-1; 7 positions agree with TRBD1. Losses at the gene ends were 6 bases for V and 5 bases for J; bases not matched to a gene: 6. The CDR3 covers 13 residues. Germline CDR1 reads MNHEY; CDR2 reads SVGEGT. CDR3: CASSQQGRTEAFF. The CDR3 DNA follows: TGTGCCAGCAGCCAACAGGGGAGGACTGAAGCTTTCTTT.

The sample holds a few counts of this clonotype. The chain couples TRBV12-3 or TRBV12-4 to TRBJ1-5; D might be TRBD1 (5 bases). The CDR3 consists of 15 residues. V was pared by 3 bases and J by 2 bases, with 11 bases between. The CDR3 loop is CASSFARGGNQPQHF. CDR3 DNA: TGTGCCAGCAGTTTTGCTAGGGGAGGCAATCAGCCCCAGCATTTT.

This clonotype has a count of ten or more. The V gene is TRBV7-9, the J gene TRBJ2-7; D unresolved. The CDR3 has 14 residues. Trimming took off 5 bases at V and 0 bases at J, with 11 bases between the two ends. Germline CDR1 reads SEHNR; CDR2 reads FQNEAQ (reference sequence). CDR3 loop: CASSKDQHSYEQYF. For the CDR3, the DNA is TGTGCCAGCAGCAAGGACCAGCACTCCTACGAGCAGTACTTC.

The rearrangement joins TRBV16 to TRBJ1-2; D gene uncertain. The CDR3 is 13 amino acids. V lost 0 bases to trimming and J lost 7 bases, with 9 bases between them. CDR1 KGHSY and CDR2 FQNENV come from the germline V gene. CDR3 loop: CASSQSEIRGYTF. CDR3 DNA: TGTGCCAGCAGCCAATCGGAGATTCGTGGCTACACCTTC.

The J gene is TRBJ2-5, the V gene TRBV20-1, with TRBD2 as a possible D gene (5 bases). Per germline, CDR1 DFQATT and CDR2 SNEGSKA (reference sequence). There are 18 residues in the CDR3. V was shortened by 2 bases and J by 4 bases, with 26 bases between the two germline ends. CDR3 DNA: TGCAGTGCTAGATCCGAGCTAGGTGGAGCTAGCTGGAGAGAGACCCAGTACTTC. Translated: CSARSELGGASWRETQYF.

This sequence joins TRBV29-1 and TRBJ2-3, with D perhaps matching TRBD1 (6 bases). V was shortened by 3 bases and J by 0 bases, with 10 bases between the two germline ends. The CDR3 consists of 14 residues. CDR1 is SQVTM, CDR2 ANQGSEA, per germline. DNA for the CDR3: TGCAGCGTTGAGAAGGGGGTTAGCACAGATACGCAGTATTTT. Protein sequence: CSVEKGVSTDTQYF.

This clonotype was counted only a few times. The chain is built from TRBV12-3 or TRBV12-4 and TRBJ2-2; the D is unclear. Trimming took off 1 base at V and 3 bases at J, with 9 bases between the two ends. This CDR3 spans 15 amino acids. The CDR3 DNA reads as TGTGCCAGCAGTTTAGGTCGGGTTTACACCGGGGAGCTGTTTTTT. Translation gives CASSLGRVYTGELFF.

This clonotype was seen a single time. The rearrangement links TRBV15 to TRBJ1-2; tentatively, D is TRBD1 (5 bases). CDR3 length: 15 residues. V gave up 0 bases and J gave up 7 bases, with 15 bases separating them. The V gene's germline CDR1 is LNHNV and CDR2 YYDKDF (reference sequence). The DNA for the CDR3 is TGTGCCACCAGCAGAGATGGGAGGGGACGGGTTGGCTACACCTTC. Encoded protein: CATSRDGRGRVGYTF.

V gene TRBV7-3 combines with J gene TRBJ2-1, with no clear D. The germline V gene has CDR1 SGHTA and CDR2 FQGTGA. V lost 1 base and J 4 bases, leaving 5 bases between the germline ends. This CDR3 comprises 13 residues. As DNA, the CDR3 is TGTGCCAGCAGCTTAAAGGGTTACAATGAGCAGTTCTTC. Its protein product is CASSLKGYNEQFF.

The chain joins TRBV9 to TRBJ2-7; 11 bases are shared with TRBD2. Trimming took 0 bases from V and 7 from J; bases not matched to a gene: 6. The germline gives CDR1 SGDLS, CDR2 YYNGEE. This CDR3 has 15 amino acids. The CDR3 is CASSVGASGRNEQYF. The CDR3 DNA is TGTGCCAGCAGCGTAGGGGCTAGCGGGAGGAATGAGCAGTACTTC. Variable domain in full (rest from reference TRBV9 and TRBJ2-7): DSGVTQTPKHLITATGQRVTLRCSPRSGDLSVYWYQQSLDQGLQFLIQYYNGEERAKGNILERFSAQQFPDLHSELNLSSLELGDSALYFCASSVGASGRNEQYFGPGTRLTVT.

The chain couples TRBV2 to TRBJ1-4; D is ambiguous. Germline V gives CDR1 SNHLY, CDR2 FYNNEI. The V end lost 6 bases, the J end lost 10 bases, and 18 bases lay between the germline ends. The CDR3 has 14 amino acids. CDR3 protein: CASSPLGMSGKLFF. The CDR3, as DNA: TGTGCCAGCAGCCCTCTGGGAATGAGTGGAAAACTGTTTTTT. The variable domain in full, completed from reference TRBV2 and TRBJ1-4, reads EPEVTQTPSHQVTQMGQEVILRCVPISNHLYFYWYRQILGQKVEFLVSFYNNEISEKSEIFDDQFSVERPDGSNFTLKIRSTKLEDSAMYFCASSPLGMSGKLFFGSGTQLSVL.

This chain uses TRBV18 with TRBJ1-4; tentative D call: TRBD1 (5 bases). The CDR3 contains 17 residues. CDR1 and CDR2 (germline): KGHSH, LQKENI. V lost 6 bases and J lost 0, with 17 bases in between. The CDR3 is CASSLQSGPATNEKLFF. DNA for the CDR3: TGTGCCAGCTCCCTCCAATCGGGACCTGCAACTAATGAAAAACTGTTTTTT. The entire variable domain, with the rest obtained from reference TRBV18 and TRBJ1-4, is as follows: NAGVMQNPRHLVRRRGQEARLRCSPMKGHSHVYWYRQLPEEGLKFMVYLQKENIIDESGMPKERFSAEFPKEGPSILRIQQVVRGDSAAYFCASSLQSGPATNEKLFFGSGTQLSVL.

This clonotype came up a few times. The chain carries TRBV6-2 or TRBV6-3 and TRBJ2-2, with TRBD1 matching 8 bases. Losses at the gene ends were 7 bases for V and 1 base for J; bases not matched to a gene: 8. CDR1 is MNHEY, CDR2 SVGEGT, per germline. This CDR3 has 16 residues. The CDR3 is CASKQGVLLNTGELFF. The CDR3 DNA reads TGTGCCAGCAAACAGGGGGTGCTACTGAACACCGGGGAGCTGTTTTTT.

The V call is TRBV6-1, the J call TRBJ2-2; tentatively, D is TRBD2 (5 bases). Trimming shortened V by 7 bases and J by 2 bases, and 17 bases separated the two germline ends. Germline loops: CDR1 MNHNS, CDR2 SASEGT. The CDR3 has 16 residues. CDR3 amino acids: CASIPNRGYNTGELFF. CDR3 nucleotide sequence: TGTGCCAGCATTCCCAACCGGGGATACAACACCGGGGAGCTGTTTTTT.

This chain uses TRBV3-1 with TRBJ2-1; the D gene is possibly TRBD1 (6 bases). Germline assignment: CDR1 LGHDT and CDR2 YNNKEL (reference sequence). The CDR3 runs to 17 residues. The V end lost 0 bases, the J end lost 2 bases, and 14 bases lay between the germline ends. The CDR3: CASSQEGEGGTYNEQFF. CDR3 nucleotide sequence: TGTGCCAGCAGCCAAGAAGGGGAAGGGGGTACCTACAATGAGCAGTTCTTC.

This clonotype was seen more than once but under ten times. The J gene is TRBJ2-3, the V gene TRBV20-1; 12 nucleotides match TRBD2. V lost 2 bases, J lost 1 base, and 10 bases stayed unmatched. Germline CDR1 DFQATT, CDR2 SNEGSKA (reference sequence). The CDR3 has 18 residues. The CDR3 loop is CSARSPSGRGPRTDTQYF. CDR3 DNA: TGCAGTGCTAGATCTCCTAGCGGGAGGGGTCCCCGCACAGATACGCAGTATTTT.

This clonotype was detected only a few times. The chain uses TRBV7-3 and TRBJ2-2, with D perhaps TRBD2 (6 bases). This CDR3 region has 13 residues. CDR1 SGHTA and CDR2 FQGTGA come from the germline V gene. The germline V and J ends were trimmed by 6 bases and 4 bases, with 9 bases remaining between them. Here the CDR3 DNA reads TGTGCCAGCAGACCGACTAGCACCGGGGAGCTGTTTTTT. Protein: CASRPTSTGELFF.

The V call is TRBV20-1, the J call TRBJ2-7; D is unclear. This CDR3 is built from 14 residues. Germline-derived CDR1 and CDR2 are DFQATT and SNEGSKA (reference sequence). The germline V and J ends were trimmed by 6 bases and 1 base, with 16 bases remaining between them. CDR3 DNA sequence: TGCAGTGCAGACCCGATCGAGGTATCCTACGAGCAGTACTTC. This gives the protein CSADPIEVSYEQYF.

This clonotype was counted at least ten times. The J gene is TRBJ1-6, the V gene TRBV12-3 or TRBV12-4, with unresolved D. CDR3 size: 13 residues. The V end lost 5 bases, the J end lost 13 bases, and 15 bases lay between the germline ends. CDR3 DNA sequence: TGTGCCAGCAGTCCTATCACCCCGAACCCCCTCCACTTT. Residues: CASSPITPNPLHF.

Only a few counts were recorded for this clonotype. The rearrangement links TRBV15 to TRBJ1-5; maybe TRBD1 (5 bases). V dropped 1 base and J dropped 5 bases, with 18 bases sitting between them. CDR1 is LNHNV and CDR2 is YYDKDF in the germline V gene (reference sequence). CDR3 length: 17 amino acids. The CDR3 DNA follows: TGTGCCACCAGCAGAGTTCTGAGGCGGCAGGGCGATCAGCCCCAGCATTTT. The encoded protein is CATSRVLRRQGDQPQHF.

This clonotype was found a few times. J is TRBJ2-3 and V is TRBV28; D unresolved. Trimming left V 6 bases short and J 3 bases short, with 13 bases between. Germline V gene data show CDR1 as MDHEN and CDR2 as SYDVKM. The CDR3 extends over 14 amino acids. The chain's CDR3 is CASRRTIPTDTQYF. In DNA, the CDR3 is TGTGCCAGCAGAAGGACCATACCAACAGATACGCAGTATTTT.

This rearrangement joins TRBV7-3 to TRBJ2-2, with no clear D. CDR3 length: 12 amino acids. Trimming cost V 0 bases and J 8 bases, with 4 bases left between them. Looked up from germline, CDR1 is SGHTA and CDR2 is FQGTGA. The CDR3 sequence: CASSLTFGELFF. In DNA form, the CDR3 reads TGTGCCAGCAGCTTAACGTTTGGGGAGCTGTTTTTT.

The rearrangement links TRBV4-3 to TRBJ2-7; D gene uncertain. This CDR3 comprises 15 residues. V dropped 4 bases and J dropped 8 bases, with 21 bases sitting between them. Germline V gene data show CDR1 as LGHNA and CDR2 as YSLEER. CDR3: CASSPARFSTEKQYF. CDR3 sequence (DNA): TGCGCCAGCAGCCCGGCTCGGTTCTCTACGGAGAAGCAGTACTTC.